The 27 T cell receptor beta chains presented below share a single source sample, sequenced in a study of cytomegalovirus exposure and HLA in healthy donors. The primer mix had 60 Vbeta and 13 Jbeta primers. Method: immunoSEQ multiplex PCR; TCRdb's copy keeps in-frame clones and lacks some. The sample holds around 90,000 clones; roughly 60% are singletons and the top ten take roughly 2%. Sequencing used PBMCs. These receptors were obtained from a human donor in good health.

This clone was found once. The chain employs TRBV5-4 and TRBJ2-3; 12 bases map to TRBD2. V shed 9 bases and J 4 bases; nucleotides not matched to a gene: 15. Per the germline V gene, CDR1 is SGHNT and CDR2 is YYREEE (reference sequence). The CDR3 runs 17 residues. Here the CDR3 reads CAIPYRASGGVSDTQYF. The CDR3 DNA follows: TGTGCCATCCCATACCGGGCTAGCGGGGGGGTTTCAGATACGCAGTATTTT.

V is TRBV7-9 and J is TRBJ1-2; D ambiguous. Germline lookup yields CDR1 SEHNR and CDR2 FQNEAQ (reference sequence). The germline V and J ends were trimmed by 1 base and 3 bases, with 6 bases remaining between them. The CDR3 consists of 13 residues. The CDR3 is CASSLEADYGYTF. CDR3 nucleotide sequence: TGTGCCAGCAGCTTAGAAGCCGACTATGGCTACACCTTC.

The chain recombines TRBV11-2 with TRBJ1-6; 7 bases are shared with TRBD1. Unmatched junction bases numbered 7, after V lost 5 bases and J lost 6 bases. The CDR3 sequence is 15 residues long. The germline V gene has CDR1 SGHAT and CDR2 FQNNGV. CDR3 sequence reads: CASSQAGGINSPLHF. The CDR3 bases are TGTGCCAGCAGCCAAGCAGGGGGTATTAATTCACCCCTCCACTTT.

The rearrangement joins TRBV4-1 to TRBJ1-1, with a tentative D call TRBD1 (6 bases). Trimming shortened V by 4 bases and J by 4 bases, and 10 bases separated the two germline ends. Germline lookup yields CDR1 MGHRA and CDR2 YSYEKL. This CDR3 spans 13 amino acids. CDR3 DNA sequence: TGCGCCAGCAGCCGTCAGGGGTTCACTGAAGCTTTCTTT. This translates into CASSRQGFTEAFF.

This clone was found once. This chain uses TRBV25-1 with TRBJ1-2; tentative D call: TRBD1 (6 bases). Trimming took off 3 bases at V and 6 bases at J, with 11 bases between the two ends. This CDR3 contains 13 residues. CDR1 and CDR2 (germline): MGHDK, SYGVNS. The CDR3 loop reads CASSDAGVDGYTF. DNA for the CDR3: TGTGCCAGCAGTGACGCAGGGGTAGATGGCTACACCTTC.

The chain is built from TRBV9 and TRBJ2-2, with TRBD1 matching 7 bases. Germline CDR1 and CDR2: SGDLS and YYNGEE. CDR3 length: 16 amino acids. The ends lost 0 bases at V and 4 bases at J; junction bases unmatched: 6. The CDR3 loop reads CASSVDRTGLTGELFF. The CDR3 nucleotides read TGTGCCAGCAGCGTAGACAGGACAGGCCTCACCGGGGAGCTGTTTTTT.

V gene TRBV5-4 combines with J gene TRBJ1-6; D gene uncertain. CDR1 and CDR2 from the germline V gene are SGHNT and YYREEE (reference sequence). CDR3 size: 12 residues. V lost 0 bases and J 8 bases, leaving 3 bases between the germline ends. The DNA for the CDR3 is TGTGCCAGCAGCTTGGTCGATTCACCCCTCCACTTT. This sequence encodes CASSLVDSPLHF.

This chain joins TRBV9 and TRBJ2-7, with 7 bases aligning to TRBD1. V lost 3 bases, J lost 7 bases, and 16 bases stayed unmatched. Per the germline V gene, CDR1 is SGDLS and CDR2 is YYNGEE. The CDR3 contains 16 residues. Here the CDR3 reads CASSALTGATSREQYF. DNA for the CDR3: TGTGCCAGCAGCGCCCTCACAGGGGCGACATCGCGAGAGCAGTACTTC.

The chain joins TRBV5-1 to TRBJ1-1; the D is unclear. CDR3 length: 14 residues. The germline V and J ends were trimmed by 2 bases and 0 bases, with 8 bases remaining between them. The germline CDR1 and CDR2 sequences are SGHRS and YFSETQ. The CDR3, as DNA: TGCGCCAGCAGCTTTTCAATCATGAACACTGAAGCTTTCTTT. Its translation: CASSFSIMNTEAFF.

The chain uses TRBV5-8 and TRBJ2-2, with TRBD1 matching 9 bases. The CDR3 extends over 17 amino acids. CDR1 and CDR2 from the germline V gene are SGHTS and YDEGEE. V shed 1 base, J shed 2 bases, and the junction held 6 bases outside the gene matches. CDR3: CASSLTGGGGNTGELFF. CDR3 coding DNA: TGTGCCAGCAGCTTGACAGGGGGCGGTGGTAACACCGGGGAGCTGTTTTTT.

The chain joins TRBV11-3 to TRBJ2-1; the D gene is possibly TRBD1 (5 bases). Trimming removed 1 base from V and 5 bases from J, with 18 bases in between. Germline CDR1 reads SGHNT; CDR2 reads YENEEA. CDR3 length: 17 amino acids. The CDR3 DNA is TGTGCCAGCAGCTTAGGAGTGTTGCAGGGTATCCACAATGAGCAGTTCTTC. Protein product: CASSLGVLQGIHNEQFF.

V gene TRBV10-3 combines with J gene TRBJ2-4, with 7 positions matching TRBD1. There are 15 residues in the CDR3. V dropped 6 bases and J dropped 6; count of bases not matched to a gene: 11. The germline CDR1 and CDR2 sequences are ENHRY and SYGVKD. The CDR3 is CAISERPGTVNIQYF. The CDR3 region has the DNA TGTGCCATCAGCGAAAGACCCGGGACAGTAAACATTCAGTACTTC.

The V and J genes are TRBV7-2 and TRBJ2-3; 12 nucleotides agree with TRBD2. The CDR3 is made up of 16 amino acids. J was trimmed by 4 bases and V by 5 bases; bases with no gene match: 7. Germline-derived CDR1 and CDR2 are SGHTA and FQGNSA. The CDR3 nucleotides read TGTGCCAGCAGCACCGCTAGCGGGGGGGCGGCAGATACGCAGTATTTT. Translating it yields CASSTASGGAADTQYF.

This chain connects TRBV6-4 to TRBJ1-2; D not resolved. The ends were cut back, 0 bases at V and 5 bases at J, with 7 bases in the middle. Germline V CDR1 and CDR2: MRHNA, SNTAGT. This CDR3 has 13 amino acids. CDR3 coding DNA: TGTGCCAGCAGTGACTCAGGAGGGTATGGCTACACCTTC. This gives the protein CASSDSGGYGYTF.

The chain joins TRBV2 to TRBJ2-3, with D possibly matching TRBD2 (6 bases). This CDR3 contains 15 residues. Germline CDR1 reads SNHLY; CDR2 reads FYNNEI. V was clipped by 4 bases and J by 2 bases, with 13 bases between them. The CDR3 spells CASSGDFSVTDTQYF. CDR3 nucleotide sequence: TGTGCCAGCAGTGGGGACTTCAGCGTCACAGATACGCAGTATTTT.

In this sample, this clone turned up a few times. The V call is TRBV19, the J call TRBJ1-2; 10 bases match TRBD1. Germline trimming cut 6 bases from V and 4 bases from J; bases unmatched to any gene: 5. The CDR3 runs 14 residues. Germline V lookup: CDR1 LNHDA, CDR2 SQIVND (reference sequence). The CDR3 here is CASSLGQGGYGYTF. The CDR3 DNA reads as TGTGCCAGTAGCCTCGGACAGGGGGGCTATGGCTACACCTTC.

This clone showed up just a few times. The chain recombines TRBV4-2 with TRBJ1-1; the D gene is possibly TRBD1 (6 bases). V was cut by 0 bases and J by 6 bases, with 14 bases left in between. The CDR3 consists of 15 residues. CDR1 and CDR2 from the germline V gene are LGHNA and YNFKEQ. The CDR3 coding sequence is TGTGCCAGCAGCCAAGAGACCGCGGGGGCGGCTGAAGCTTTCTTT. As protein: CASSQETAGAAEAFF.

The chain links TRBV4-3 to TRBJ1-6; D unresolved. The CDR3 is made up of 15 amino acids. Deletions cut 0 bases from V and 2 bases from J, with 5 bases between. The V gene's germline CDR1 is LGHNA and CDR2 YSLEER. In nucleotides, the CDR3 is TGCGCCAGCAGCCAAGACAGTCCCTATAATTCACCCCTCCACTTT. It is translated as CASSQDSPYNSPLHF.

This chain uses TRBV29-1 with TRBJ1-6, with 10 bases that match TRBD1. Germline V gene lookup returns CDR1 SQVTM and CDR2 ANQGSEA. The CDR3 consists of 15 residues. J was trimmed by 16 bases and V by 6 bases; bases with no gene match: 18. The CDR3 loop reads CSVITNTGTGARLHF. The CDR3 DNA is TGCAGCGTCATCACAAACACCGGGACAGGGGCTCGTCTCCACTTT.

The gene calls are TRBV5-1 and TRBJ2-6; maybe TRBD1 (6 bases). Trimming took 5 bases from V and 1 from J, leaving 7 bases between them. Germline CDR1 reads SGHRS; CDR2 reads YFSETQ. This CDR3 spans 14 amino acids. CDR3 sequence reads: CASRQGSGANVLTF. The CDR3 DNA sequence: TGCGCCAGCAGACAGGGTTCTGGGGCCAACGTCCTGACTTTC.

This sequence joins TRBV29-1 and TRBJ1-1, with D maybe TRBD1 (5 bases). The germline V and J ends were trimmed by 3 bases and 4 bases, with 12 bases remaining between them. The CDR3 is 13 amino acids. Germline CDR1 is SQVTM and CDR2 is ANQGSEA. CDR3 nucleotide sequence: TGCAGCGTTGACGGGGGGGTGGTCACTGAAGCTTTCTTT. Translated: CSVDGGVVTEAFF.

This clone appeared a few times. The genes are TRBV19 and TRBJ1-1, with D possibly being TRBD1 (5 bases). The CDR3 runs to 12 residues. Germline V gene lookup returns CDR1 LNHDA and CDR2 SQIVND (reference sequence). V was clipped by 7 bases and J by 0 bases, with 6 bases between them. The CDR3 DNA follows: TGTGCCAGTACCAGGGTGAACACTGAAGCTTTCTTT. It codes for CASTRVNTEAFF. Combining the CDR3 with reference TRBV19 and TRBJ1-1 gives the whole variable domain DGGITQSPKYLFRKEGQNVTLSCEQNLNHDAMYWYRQDPGQGLRLIYYSQIVNDFQKGDIAEGYSVSREKKESFPLTVTSAQKNPTAFYLCASTRVNTEAFFGQGTRLTVV.

The chain employs TRBV6-6 and TRBJ1-1; D gene uncertain. The V gene lost 0 bases and the J gene lost 1 base, with 6 bases spanning the gap. The germline V gene has CDR1 MNHNY and CDR2 SVGAGI (reference sequence). This CDR3 has 14 amino acids. The CDR3 loop reads CASSYSRQNTEAFF. The CDR3 DNA follows: TGTGCCAGCAGTTACTCTCGACAGAACACTGAAGCTTTCTTT.

In its sample, this clone was seen a few times. This sequence joins TRBV9 and TRBJ2-2; no definite D call. This CDR3 contains 15 residues. Per germline, CDR1 SGDLS and CDR2 YYNGEE. V shed 0 bases and J shed 6 bases, with 12 bases lying between them. The CDR3 region has the DNA TGTGCCAGCAGCGTAGAGCCCCTTCTCCCCGGGGAGCTGTTTTTT. This translates into CASSVEPLLPGELFF.

The rearrangement uses TRBV4-1 and TRBJ1-3; D perhaps matches TRBD1 (5 bases). From germline, CDR1 is MGHRA and CDR2 YSYEKL. This CDR3 region has 15 residues. Trimming removed 0 bases from V and 6 bases from J, with 12 bases in between. This CDR3 reads CASSQDPGYENTIYF. CDR3 nucleotide sequence: TGCGCCAGCAGCCAAGATCCAGGGTATGAAAACACCATATATTTT.

The chain recombines TRBV11-3 with TRBJ1-2; the D gene is possibly TRBD1 (5 bases). Germline CDR1 reads SGHNT; CDR2 reads YENEEA. V shed 0 bases and J shed 3 bases, with 23 bases lying between them. The CDR3 runs 19 residues. This chain's CDR3 is CASSLDRWGEEGKDYGYTF. The CDR3 nucleotides read TGTGCCAGCAGCTTAGATCGCTGGGGCGAGGAGGGGAAAGACTATGGCTACACCTTC.

The rearrangement uses TRBV6-5 and TRBJ1-2; TRBD1 aligns across 8 bases. V lost 2 bases to trimming and J lost 8 bases; unmatched junction nucleotides: 4. Germline CDR1 is MNHEY and CDR2 is SVGAGI. The CDR3 loop spans 13 amino acids. The DNA for the CDR3 is TGTGCCAGCAGTTACCAGGGGGCGCGAGGCTACACCTTC. Its translation is CASSYQGARGYTF.